This T cell receptor (beta chain) was sequenced in a study of shared clonotypes between healthy human individuals. Clones were read by immunoSEQ multiplex PCR, and TCRdb kept only the in-frame ones, dropping some. Of about 580,000 clones in the sample, about 98% are singletons; the top ten hold roughly 0.29%. Positively selected for CCR7, the CD45RO-negative cells used as naive CD8 cells excluded terminally differentiated effector memory CD45RA+ cells. This TCR derives from a man aged 30-40 years in good health. Sequenced sample: naive CD8+ T cells sorted from blood.

CDR3 sequence reads: CASSNSLFNVLTF. CDR3 coding DNA: TGTGCCAGTAGTAACAGTCTCTTCAACGTCCTGACTTTC. This chain connects TRBV19 to TRBJ2-6; D gene uncertain. Looked up from germline, CDR1 is LNHDA and CDR2 is SQIVND (reference sequence). Trimming pared 4 bases from V and 9 bases from J, leaving 10 bases between. The CDR3 extends over 13 amino acids. The whole variable domain, remainder taken from reference TRBV19 and TRBJ2-6, is DGGITQSPKYLFRKEGQNVTLSCEQNLNHDAMYWYRQDPGQGLRLIYYSQIVNDFQKGDIAEGYSVSREKKESFPLTVTSAQKNPTAFYLCASSNSLFNVLTFGAGSRLTVL.